A single sample gave rise to the 15 T cell receptor beta chains below, sequenced in a study of molecular identifiers for immune sequencing clone quantification. From the PCR reads, TCRdb called clonotypes with MiXCR, one entry per CDR3 protein. The sample includes 9,500 to 15,000 distinct CDR3 sequences, around 18% of them seen just once. The specimen sequenced was naive CD8+ T cells from blood, with Jurkat cell RNA spiked in. Subset denoted: FACS-sorted CD8+CD4-CCR7+CD45RA+ naive T cells. All receptors come from a human donor in good health. Some libraries in this study had Jurkat cell RNA spiked in.

Sample share makes this clonotype medium-sized. The chain carries TRBV10-1 and TRBJ2-5, with a tentative D call TRBD1 (5 bases). V shed 3 bases and J shed 1 base, with 9 bases lying between them. CDR1 is WNHNN, CDR2 SYGVQD, per germline (reference sequence). The CDR3 is 14 residues long. CDR3 nucleotides: TGCGCCAGCAGTGACGACAGCTTCCAAGAGACCCAGTACTTC. Translating gives CASSDDSFQETQYF.

Regarding this clonotype: With a much larger clone just one base away, this may be a read error. J is TRBJ2-1 and V is TRBV5-6; 10 bases fit TRBD2. V was clipped by 1 base and J by 7 bases; unmatched bases: 8. Germline V gives CDR1 SGHDT, CDR2 YYEEEE. The CDR3 loop spans 16 amino acids. CDR3 in DNA: TGTGCCAGCAGCTTGACCCCCAGCGGGAGGGGAAATGAGCAGTTCTTC. Protein product: CASSLTPSGRGNEQFF.

This clonotype is medium-sized in the sample. The rearrangement uses TRBV7-9 and TRBJ2-5, with D maybe TRBD2 (5 bases). The length of the CDR3 is 15 residues. The V gene lost 0 bases and the J gene lost 3 bases, with 11 bases spanning the gap. CDR1 and CDR2 (germline): SEHNR, FQNEAQ (reference sequence). The chain's CDR3 is CASSLAHGVEETQYF. The DNA of the CDR3 is TGTGCCAGCAGCTTAGCGCACGGGGTAGAAGAGACCCAGTACTTC.

By sample share, this clonotype is medium-sized. This sequence joins TRBV10-3 and TRBJ2-7, with D hard to call. The germline gives CDR1 ENHRY, CDR2 SYGVKD. The CDR3 sequence is 14 residues long. V was shortened by 4 bases and J by 3 bases, with 13 bases between the two germline ends. The CDR3 spells CAISATTGGYEQYF. For the CDR3, the DNA is TGTGCCATCAGTGCTACGACTGGCGGCTACGAGCAGTACTTC.

This clonotype was seen at least ten times. The chain recombines TRBV12-3 or TRBV12-4 with TRBJ1-1, with D hard to call. There are 11 residues in the CDR3. V lost 3 bases and J lost 6, with 5 bases in between. This chain's CDR3 is CASSFSAEAFF. CDR3 coding DNA: TGTGCCAGCAGTTTCTCCGCTGAAGCTTTCTTT.

This clonotype showed up many times. The rearrangement joins TRBV11-1 to TRBJ2-7; 7 nucleotides line up with TRBD2. Germline V gene lookup returns CDR1 SGHAT and CDR2 FQDESV (reference sequence). V trimming: 5 bases; J trimming: 2 bases; junction bases outside the gene matches: 6. The length of the CDR3 is 14 residues. This CDR3 is CASSPGGEAYEQYF. For the CDR3, the DNA is TGTGCCAGCAGCCCGGGGGGTGAGGCCTACGAGCAGTACTTC.

This clonotype was found many times. This chain links TRBV9 with TRBJ2-7; no clear D. Per germline, CDR1 SGDLS and CDR2 YYNGEE. This CDR3 is 14 amino acids long. V shed 1 base and J shed 2 bases, with 10 bases lying between them. CDR3 bases: TGTGCCAGCAGCGTACTCTCATCCGCCTACGAGCAGTACTTC. Encoded protein: CASSVLSSAYEQYF. Using reference TRBV9 and TRBJ2-7 for the parts outside the CDR3, the full variable domain is DSGVTQTPKHLITATGQRVTLRCSPRSGDLSVYWYQQSLDQGLQFLIQYYNGEERAKGNILERFSAQQFPDLHSELNLSSLELGDSALYFCASSVLSSAYEQYFGPGTRLTVT.

This clonotype was detected a few times. The genes are TRBV7-6 and TRBJ1-6; 7 nucleotides agree with TRBD1. The CDR3 loop spans 15 amino acids. The V segment lost 2 bases and the J segment 7 bases; nucleotides outside the gene matches: 5. Germline V gives CDR1 SGHVS, CDR2 FNYEAQ. DNA of the CDR3: TGTGCCAGCAGCTTACACAGGGGTCCCAATTCACCCCTCCACTTT. Translated: CASSLHRGPNSPLHF.

Turning to this clonotype: One base away lies a much larger clone, so this may be a sequencing read error. The chain carries TRBV28 and TRBJ2-7; 10 nucleotides line up with TRBD1. V trimming: 6 bases; J trimming: 6 bases; junction bases outside the gene matches: 11. CDR3 size: 15 residues. CDR1 and CDR2 from the germline V gene are MDHEN and SYDVKM. The CDR3 DNA is TGTGCCAGCAGCCTATCCGGGACAGGGGACATCGAGCAGTACTTC. Translating it yields CASSLSGTGDIEQYF.

V is TRBV30 and J is TRBJ2-5; TRBD1 matches 7 bases. The CDR3 runs to 16 residues. The ends lost 1 base at V and 0 bases at J; junction bases unmatched: 8. Germline values: CDR1 GTSNPN, CDR2 SVGIG (reference sequence). DNA for the CDR3: TGTGCCTGGAGTGGGGCGACAGGGATTTACCAAGAGACCCAGTACTTC. This gives the protein CAWSGATGIYQETQYF.

The chain is built from TRBV27 and TRBJ2-5, with TRBD2 identical over 8 bases. This CDR3 spans 14 amino acids. Germline trimming cut 5 bases from V and 4 bases from J; bases unmatched to any gene: 6. CDR1 MNHEY and CDR2 SMNVEV come from the germline V gene (reference sequence). This chain's CDR3 is CASSLGLVGETQYF. The CDR3 bases are TGTGCCAGCAGTCTGGGACTAGTGGGAGAGACCCAGTACTTC.

The table lists this clonotype with many counts. This chain connects TRBV28 to TRBJ2-7; 14 nucleotides align to TRBD2. The CDR3 is 19 residues long. Germline assignment: CDR1 MDHEN and CDR2 SYDVKM. V gave up 2 bases and J gave up 6 bases; unmatched junction bases: 15. CDR3 region: CASSLGTRGGLAGEREQYF. CDR3 nucleotides: TGTGCCAGCAGTTTAGGGACAAGGGGGGGACTAGCGGGAGAGCGCGAGCAGTACTTC.

The rearrangement links TRBV10-3 to TRBJ2-7; TRBD2 is a possible D gene (7 bases). V lost 3 bases, J lost 2 bases, and 11 bases lay in between. The CDR3 is made up of 14 amino acids. Germline lookup yields CDR1 ENHRY and CDR2 SYGVKD. Here the CDR3 reads CAISDSGGAYEQYF. CDR3 DNA: TGTGCCATCAGTGACTCGGGGGGCGCCTACGAGCAGTACTTC.

Judged by abundance, this clonotype is medium-sized. This chain joins TRBV6-1 and TRBJ2-6; tentatively, D is TRBD1 or TRBD2 (6 bases each). Germline CDR1 is MNHNS and CDR2 is SASEGT. This CDR3 has 17 residues. V was trimmed by 6 bases and J by 5 bases, leaving 20 bases between them. The CDR3 DNA reads as TGTGCCAGCAGCGAACGGTCAGGGGCGGGGTGGGCCAACGTCCTGACTTTC. It translates to CASSERSGAGWANVLTF.

As to this clonotype: Being one base from a much bigger clone, this may be a read error. This chain connects TRBV27 to TRBJ1-6; no clear D gene. Germline CDR1 is MNHEY and CDR2 is SMNVEV (reference sequence). The CDR3 covers 17 residues. Here the CDR3 DNA reads TGTGCCAGCAGTACATTCATTGGGCAGACCTATAGTTCACCCCTCCACTTT. Its translation: CASSTFIGQTYSSPLHF.